Reported below is one T cell receptor (beta chain). Its antigen is as yet unknown. This sample was included in a study of cytomegalovirus exposure and HLA in healthy donors. Study-wide results and caveats: There were 150 to 200 TCR beta chains listed as cytomegalovirus-associated.

CDR3 size: 17 residues. Germline V CDR1 and CDR2: SQVTM, ANQGSEA. With V trimmed by 4 bases and J by 5 bases, 11 bases remained unmatched. Both 60 Vbeta primers and 13 Jbeta primers went into the PCR. Here immunoSEQ multiplex PCR was the method, and the copy in TCRdb shows in-frame clones only, minus some. The sample lists about 91,000 clones, over 75% seen once, with 4% to 5.5% in the top ten. The sample was PBMCs. The rearrangement uses TRBV29-1 and TRBJ2-1, with 13 bases identical to TRBD2. The receptor's source is a male donor in good health and CMV-seropositive. This chain's CDR3 is CSVGLYKGLAGNNEQFF. CDR3 DNA sequence: TGCAGCGTTGGGCTGTACAAGGGACTAGCGGGAAACAATGAGCAGTTCTTC.